The 10 T cell receptor beta chains presented below share a single source sample, sequenced in a study of T cell changes during pregnancy in multiple sclerosis (dated by TCRdb to 2018 to 2020). Library method: the immunoSEQ multiplex PCR assay. In its TCRdb copy, this immuneACCESS table keeps in-frame sequences only and misses some clones. Where compared with another copy, unresolved V genes explain less than half of these, and the others have no known cause. The sample profile shows approximately 70,000 clones; 80% to 90% of them were found once. The top ten clonotypes cover 0.7% to 0.9% of the sample. Material: peripheral blood, obtained in the first trimester of pregnancy. The source of these receptors is a female donor in good health, enrolled as a control in a pregnancy study.

This clone showed up just once. This chain uses TRBV18 with TRBJ2-7; 8 bases line up with TRBD2. The V gene's germline CDR1 is KGHSH and CDR2 LQKENI. Trimming at V came to 3 bases and at J to 4 bases, leaving 8 bases not matched to a gene. CDR3 length: 15 residues. Written as DNA, the CDR3 is TGTGCCAGCTCACCGGAAGCGGGAGAAAGGTACGAGCAGTACTTC. It codes for CASSPEAGERYEQYF.

This rearrangement joins TRBV6-6 to TRBJ1-1; a possible D gene is TRBD1 (5 bases). Germline lookup yields CDR1 MNHNY and CDR2 SVGAGI (reference sequence). V shed 7 bases and J shed 4 bases, with 7 bases lying between them. This CDR3 region has 11 residues. The CDR3 nucleotides are TGTGCCAGCACAGGGATCACTGAAGCTTTCTTT. Translated: CASTGITEAFF.

This clone was found once. The chain employs TRBV12-5 and TRBJ1-3; D is possibly TRBD1 (6 bases). This CDR3 spans 16 amino acids. Germline CDR1 LGHNT, CDR2 FRNRAP. V shed 0 bases and J shed 2 bases, with 11 bases lying between them. The CDR3 nucleotides are TGTGCTAGTGGTTTGGTACAGGGTGGGGCTGGAAACACCATATATTTT. Residues: CASGLVQGGAGNTIYF.

The chain carries TRBV9 and TRBJ2-7; weak D call: TRBD1 (6 bases). Trimming took off 7 bases at V and 2 bases at J, with 10 bases between the two ends. The CDR3 totals 12 residues. Germline loops: CDR1 SGDLS, CDR2 YYNGEE. The CDR3 protein is CASGAGAYEQYF. CDR3 bases: TGTGCCAGCGGTGCAGGGGCCTACGAGCAGTACTTC. Drawing the rest from reference TRBV9 and TRBJ2-7, the complete variable domain is DSGVTQTPKHLITATGQRVTLRCSPRSGDLSVYWYQQSLDQGLQFLIQYYNGEERAKGNILERFSAQQFPDLHSELNLSSLELGDSALYFCASGAGAYEQYFGPGTRLTVT.

The chain carries TRBV6-1 and TRBJ1-4; 10 bases are shared with TRBD1. Germline CDR1 MNHNS, CDR2 SASEGT. CDR3 length: 16 residues. V lost 3 bases and J lost 3; bases outside the gene matches: 4. This CDR3 is CASSDDRGPSNEKLFF. CDR3 nucleotide sequence: TGTGCCAGCAGTGATGACAGGGGGCCCTCTAATGAAAAACTGTTTTTT.

This chain uses TRBV6-5 with TRBJ1-3, with a tentative D call TRBD1 (6 bases). Germline CDR1 reads MNHEY; CDR2 reads SVGAGI. Trimming removed 6 bases at V and 0 bases at J, with 9 bases between. This CDR3 is 14 amino acids long. The CDR3 loop reads CASRGAVSGNTIYF. CDR3 sequence (DNA): TGTGCCAGCAGGGGGGCGGTCTCTGGAAACACCATATATTTT.

The V gene is TRBV6-5, the J gene TRBJ2-2; 7 bases agree with TRBD2. V lost 6 bases, J lost 2 bases, and 6 bases stayed unmatched. Looked up from germline, CDR1 is MNHEY and CDR2 is SVGAGI. This CDR3 contains 15 residues. This CDR3 reads CASRAAGVNTGELFF. The DNA of the CDR3 is TGTGCCAGCAGGGCGGCGGGGGTCAACACCGGGGAGCTGTTTTTT.

This chain uses TRBV25-1 with TRBJ2-7; 8 bases map to TRBD2. Germline V lookup: CDR1 MGHDK, CDR2 SYGVNS. The CDR3 loop spans 15 amino acids. The V gene end was trimmed by 4 bases and the J gene end by 7 bases; junction bases not matched to a gene: 12. CDR3 region: CASSAHGGGGGEQYF. In nucleotides, the CDR3 is TGTGCCAGCAGTGCCCACGGGGGGGGCGGAGGAGAGCAGTACTTC.

The chain uses TRBV4-1 and TRBJ2-7; 7 positions agree with TRBD2. The germline V gene has CDR1 MGHRA and CDR2 YSYEKL. This CDR3 contains 15 residues. Losses at the gene ends were 0 bases for V and 3 bases for J; bases not matched to a gene: 5. The DNA for the CDR3 is TGCGCCAGCAGCCAAGACCCCGGGACTAACTACGAGCAGTACTTC. Protein product: CASSQDPGTNYEQYF.

The rearrangement joins TRBV6-5 to TRBJ2-2, with TRBD1 identical over 9 bases. This CDR3 has 15 amino acids. Germline V lookup: CDR1 MNHEY, CDR2 SVGAGI. V dropped 6 bases and J dropped 5; count of bases not matched to a gene: 7. CDR3 region: CASRADRGITGELFF. CDR3 in DNA: TGTGCCAGCAGGGCAGACAGGGGGATTACCGGGGAGCTGTTTTTT.